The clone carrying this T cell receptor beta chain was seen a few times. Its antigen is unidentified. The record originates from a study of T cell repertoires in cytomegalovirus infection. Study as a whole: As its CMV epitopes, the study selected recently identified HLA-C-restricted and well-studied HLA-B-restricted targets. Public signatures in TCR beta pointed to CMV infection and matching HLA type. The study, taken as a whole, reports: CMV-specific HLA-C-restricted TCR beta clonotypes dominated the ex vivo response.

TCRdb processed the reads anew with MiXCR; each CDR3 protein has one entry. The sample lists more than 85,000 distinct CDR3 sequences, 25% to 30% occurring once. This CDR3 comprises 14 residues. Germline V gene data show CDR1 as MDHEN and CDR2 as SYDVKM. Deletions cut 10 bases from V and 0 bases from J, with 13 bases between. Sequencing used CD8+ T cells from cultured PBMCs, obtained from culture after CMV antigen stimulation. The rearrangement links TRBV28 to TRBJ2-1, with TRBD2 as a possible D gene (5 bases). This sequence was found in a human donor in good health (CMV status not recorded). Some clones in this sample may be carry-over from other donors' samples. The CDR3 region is CATGEPSSYNEQFF. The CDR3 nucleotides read TGTGCCACCGGGGAACCAAGCTCCTACAATGAGCAGTTCTTC.